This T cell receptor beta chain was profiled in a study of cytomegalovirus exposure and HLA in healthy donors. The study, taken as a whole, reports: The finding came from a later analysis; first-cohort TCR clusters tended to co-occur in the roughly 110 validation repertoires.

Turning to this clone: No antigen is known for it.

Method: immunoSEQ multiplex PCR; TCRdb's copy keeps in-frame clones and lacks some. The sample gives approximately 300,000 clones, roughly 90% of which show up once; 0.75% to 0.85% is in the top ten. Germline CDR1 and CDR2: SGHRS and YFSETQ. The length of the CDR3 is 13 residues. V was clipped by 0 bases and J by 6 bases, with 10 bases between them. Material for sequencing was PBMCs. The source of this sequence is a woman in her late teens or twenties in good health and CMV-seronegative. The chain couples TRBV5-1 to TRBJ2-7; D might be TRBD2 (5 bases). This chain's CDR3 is CASSLATRGEQYF. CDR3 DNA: TGCGCCAGCAGCTTGGCGACTCGGGGCGAGCAGTACTTC.